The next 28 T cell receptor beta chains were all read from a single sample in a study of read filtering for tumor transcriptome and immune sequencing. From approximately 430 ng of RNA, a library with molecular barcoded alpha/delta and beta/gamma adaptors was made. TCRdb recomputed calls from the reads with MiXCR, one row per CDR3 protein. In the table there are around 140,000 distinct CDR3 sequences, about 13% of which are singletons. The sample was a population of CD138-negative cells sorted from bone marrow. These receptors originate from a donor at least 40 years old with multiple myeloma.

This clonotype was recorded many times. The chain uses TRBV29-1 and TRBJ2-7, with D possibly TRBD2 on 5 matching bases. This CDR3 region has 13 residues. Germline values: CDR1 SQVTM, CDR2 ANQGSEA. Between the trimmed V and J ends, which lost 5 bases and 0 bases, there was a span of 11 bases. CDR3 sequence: CSVISTNSYEQYF. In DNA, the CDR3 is TGCAGCGTTATTTCGACTAACTCCTACGAGCAGTACTTC.

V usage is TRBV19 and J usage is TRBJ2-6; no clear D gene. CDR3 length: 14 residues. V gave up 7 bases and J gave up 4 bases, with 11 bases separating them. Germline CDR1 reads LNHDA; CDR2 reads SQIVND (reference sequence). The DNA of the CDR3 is TGTGCCAGTACCTCCGGAGCGGGGGCCAACGTCCTGACTTTC. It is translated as CASTSGAGANVLTF.

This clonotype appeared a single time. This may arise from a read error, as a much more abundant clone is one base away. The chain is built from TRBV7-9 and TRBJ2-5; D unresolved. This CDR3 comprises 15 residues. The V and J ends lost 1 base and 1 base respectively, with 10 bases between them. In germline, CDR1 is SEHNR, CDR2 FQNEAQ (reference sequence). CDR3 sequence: CASSLEGIPQETQYF. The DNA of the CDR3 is TGTGCCAGCAGCTTAGAAGGGATACCCCAAGAGACCCAGTACTTC.

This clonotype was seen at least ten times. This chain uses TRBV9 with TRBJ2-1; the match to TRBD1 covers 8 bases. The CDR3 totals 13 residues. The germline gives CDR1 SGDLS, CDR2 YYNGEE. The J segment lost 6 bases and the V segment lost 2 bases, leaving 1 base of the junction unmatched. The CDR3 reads CASSVGQGNEQFF. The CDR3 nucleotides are TGTGCCAGCAGCGTCGGACAGGGCAATGAGCAGTTCTTC.

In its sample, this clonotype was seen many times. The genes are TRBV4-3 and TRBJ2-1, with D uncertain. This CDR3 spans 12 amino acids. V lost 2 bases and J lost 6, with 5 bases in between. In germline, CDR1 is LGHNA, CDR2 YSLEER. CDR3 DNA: TGCGCCAGCAGCCAATTTTCCAATGAGCAGTTCTTC. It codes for CASSQFSNEQFF.

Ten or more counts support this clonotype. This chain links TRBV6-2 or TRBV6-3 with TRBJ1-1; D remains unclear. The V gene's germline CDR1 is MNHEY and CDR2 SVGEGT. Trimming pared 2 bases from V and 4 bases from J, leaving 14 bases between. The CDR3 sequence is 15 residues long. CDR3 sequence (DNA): TGTGCCAGCAGTTACGTCGGGCGACGGGGCACTGAAGCTTTCTTT. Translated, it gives CASSYVGRRGTEAFF.

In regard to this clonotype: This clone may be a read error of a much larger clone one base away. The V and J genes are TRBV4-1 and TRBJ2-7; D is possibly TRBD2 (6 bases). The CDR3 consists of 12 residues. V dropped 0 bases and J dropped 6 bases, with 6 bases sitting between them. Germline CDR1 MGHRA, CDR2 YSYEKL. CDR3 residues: CASSQEGGEQYF. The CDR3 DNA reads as TGCGCCAGCAGCCAAGAGGGGGGCGAGCAGTACTTC.

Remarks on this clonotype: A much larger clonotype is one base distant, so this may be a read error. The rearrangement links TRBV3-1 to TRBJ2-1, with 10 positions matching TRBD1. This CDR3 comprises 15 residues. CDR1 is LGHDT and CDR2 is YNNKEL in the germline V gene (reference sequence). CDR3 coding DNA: TGTGCCAGCAGCCAACCCTGGGACAGGGGTGTTGAGCAGCTCTTC. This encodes CASSQPWDRGVEQLF.

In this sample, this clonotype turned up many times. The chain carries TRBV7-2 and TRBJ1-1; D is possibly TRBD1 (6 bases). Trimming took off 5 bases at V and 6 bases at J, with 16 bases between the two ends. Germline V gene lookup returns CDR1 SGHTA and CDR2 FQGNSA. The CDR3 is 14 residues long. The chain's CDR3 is CASSTRSTGSEAFF. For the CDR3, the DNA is TGTGCCAGCAGCACCCGTTCGACAGGTTCTGAAGCTTTCTTT.

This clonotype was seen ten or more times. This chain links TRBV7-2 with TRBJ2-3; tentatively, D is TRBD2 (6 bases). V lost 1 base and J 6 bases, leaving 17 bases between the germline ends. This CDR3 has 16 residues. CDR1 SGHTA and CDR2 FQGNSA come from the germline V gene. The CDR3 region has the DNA TGTGCCAGCAGCTTAGGTTCGACCAGCGGGTTGGATACGCAGTATTTT. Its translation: CASSLGSTSGLDTQYF. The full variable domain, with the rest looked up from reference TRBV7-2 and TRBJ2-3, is GAGVSQSPSNKVTEKGKDVELRCDPISGHTALYWYRQSLGQGLEFLIYFQGNSAPDKSGLPSDRFSAERTGGSVSTLTIQRTQQEDSAVYLCASSLGSTSGLDTQYFGPGTRLTVL.

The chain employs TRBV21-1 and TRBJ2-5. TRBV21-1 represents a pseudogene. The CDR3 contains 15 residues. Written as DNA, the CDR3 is TGTGCCAGCAGCCTACTTACGGAATCTCAAGAGACCCAGTACTTC. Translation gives CASSLLTESQETQYF.

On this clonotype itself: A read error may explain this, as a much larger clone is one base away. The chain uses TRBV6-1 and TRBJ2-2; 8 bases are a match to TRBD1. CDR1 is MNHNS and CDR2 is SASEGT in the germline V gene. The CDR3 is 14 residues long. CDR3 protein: CASSRQGNTGELVF. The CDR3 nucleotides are TGTGCCAGCAGTAGACAGGGGAACACCGGGGAGCTGGTTTTT.

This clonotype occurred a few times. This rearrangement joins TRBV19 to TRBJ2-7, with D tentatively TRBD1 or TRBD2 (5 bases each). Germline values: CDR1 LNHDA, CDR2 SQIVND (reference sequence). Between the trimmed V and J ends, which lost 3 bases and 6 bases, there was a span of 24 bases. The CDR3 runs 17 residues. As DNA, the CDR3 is TGTGCCAGTAGTATCTCCGCCGTCACGGCCCTGAGGGGCGAGCAGTACTTC. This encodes CASSISAVTALRGEQYF.

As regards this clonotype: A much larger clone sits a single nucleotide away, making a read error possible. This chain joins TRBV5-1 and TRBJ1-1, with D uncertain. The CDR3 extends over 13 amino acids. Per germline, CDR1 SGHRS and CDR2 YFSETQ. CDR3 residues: CASSLGVKTEAFF. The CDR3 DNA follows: TGCGCCAGCAGCTTGGGAGTGAAAACTGAAGCTTTCTTT.

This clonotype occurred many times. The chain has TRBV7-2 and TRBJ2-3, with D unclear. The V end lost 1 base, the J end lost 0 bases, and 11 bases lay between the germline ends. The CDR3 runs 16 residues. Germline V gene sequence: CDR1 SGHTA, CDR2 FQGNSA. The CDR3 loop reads CASSLEVVASTDTQYF. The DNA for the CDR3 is TGTGCCAGCAGCTTAGAAGTAGTAGCTAGCACAGATACGCAGTATTTT. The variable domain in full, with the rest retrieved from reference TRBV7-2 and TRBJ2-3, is GAGVSQSPSNKVTEKGKDVELRCDPISGHTALYWYRQSLGQGLEFLIYFQGNSAPDKSGLPSDRFSAERTGGSVSTLTIQRTQQEDSAVYLCASSLEVVASTDTQYFGPGTRLTVL.

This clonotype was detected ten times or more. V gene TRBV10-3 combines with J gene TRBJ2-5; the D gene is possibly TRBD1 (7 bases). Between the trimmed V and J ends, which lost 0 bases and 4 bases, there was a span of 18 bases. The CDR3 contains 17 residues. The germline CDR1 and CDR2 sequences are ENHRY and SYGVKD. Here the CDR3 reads CAISESGRRQGGETQYF. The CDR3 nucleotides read TGTGCCATCAGTGAGTCGGGTAGGAGACAGGGAGGAGAGACCCAGTACTTC.

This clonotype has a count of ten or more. In DNA form, the CDR3 reads TGTGCCAGCAGCTTAGCCGGTCTTAGCGCCACTAGGGGCGAGCAGTACTTC. This codes for CASSLAGLSATRGEQYF. The chain recombines TRBV13 with TRBJ2-7; either TRBD1 or TRBD2 may supply D (5 bases each). Germline lookup yields CDR1 PRHDT and CDR2 FYEKMQ (reference sequence). The CDR3 contains 17 residues. The V end lost 1 base, the J end lost 6 bases, and 22 bases lay between the germline ends.

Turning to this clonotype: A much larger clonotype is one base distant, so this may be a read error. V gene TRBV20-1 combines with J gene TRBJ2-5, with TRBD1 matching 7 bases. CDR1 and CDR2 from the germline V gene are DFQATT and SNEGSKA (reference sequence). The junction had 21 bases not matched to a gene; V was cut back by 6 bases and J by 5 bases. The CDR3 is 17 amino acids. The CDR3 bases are TGCAGTGCAGCAGCAGGGGGTGGCCCCCCCCGAGAGGAGACCCAGTACTTC. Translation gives CSAAAGGGPPREETQYF.

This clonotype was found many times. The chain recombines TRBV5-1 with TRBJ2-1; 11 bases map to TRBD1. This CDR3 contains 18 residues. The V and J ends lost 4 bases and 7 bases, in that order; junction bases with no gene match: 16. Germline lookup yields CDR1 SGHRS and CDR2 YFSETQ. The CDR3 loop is CASSTRAGTGGRRNEQFF. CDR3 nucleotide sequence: TGCGCCAGCAGCACACGAGCCGGGACAGGGGGTAGAAGAAATGAGCAGTTCTTC.

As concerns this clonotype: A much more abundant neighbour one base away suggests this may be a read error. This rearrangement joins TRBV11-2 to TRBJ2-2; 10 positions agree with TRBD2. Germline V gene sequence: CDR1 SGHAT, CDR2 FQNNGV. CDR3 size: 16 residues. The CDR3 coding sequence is TGTGCCAGCAGGCCTCCTAGCGGGAGTTTCACCGGGGAGCTGGTTTTT. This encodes CASRPPSGSFTGELVF.

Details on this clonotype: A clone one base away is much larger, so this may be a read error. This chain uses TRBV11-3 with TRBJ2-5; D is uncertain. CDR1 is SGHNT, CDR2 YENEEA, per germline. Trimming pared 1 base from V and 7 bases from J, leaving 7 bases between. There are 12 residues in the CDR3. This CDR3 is CASSLAIGTQYF. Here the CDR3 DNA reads TGTGCCAGCAGCTTAGCTATCGGGACCCAGTACTTC.

The CDR3 sequence: CATSDPTSGRDDTQYF. As DNA, the CDR3 is TGTGCCACCAGTGATCCGACTAGCGGGAGGGATGATACGCAGTATTTT. The chain has TRBV24-1 and TRBJ2-3; 14 bases map to TRBD2. The J segment lost 6 bases and the V segment lost 3 bases, leaving 4 bases of the junction unmatched. CDR1 KGHDR and CDR2 SFDVKD come from the germline V gene. The CDR3 consists of 16 residues.

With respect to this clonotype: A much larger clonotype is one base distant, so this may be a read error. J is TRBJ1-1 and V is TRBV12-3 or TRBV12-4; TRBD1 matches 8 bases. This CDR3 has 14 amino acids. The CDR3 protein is CTSSLTGARGRAFF. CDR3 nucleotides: TGTACCAGCAGTTTGACAGGGGCCCGGGGAAGAGCTTTCTTT.

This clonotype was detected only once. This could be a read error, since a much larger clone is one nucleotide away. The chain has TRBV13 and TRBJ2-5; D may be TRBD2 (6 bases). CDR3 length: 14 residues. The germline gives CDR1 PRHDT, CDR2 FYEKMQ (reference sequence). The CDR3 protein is CASSAGTLQETQCF. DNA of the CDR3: TGTGCCAGCAGCGCCGGGACTCTTCAAGAGACCCAGTGCTTC.

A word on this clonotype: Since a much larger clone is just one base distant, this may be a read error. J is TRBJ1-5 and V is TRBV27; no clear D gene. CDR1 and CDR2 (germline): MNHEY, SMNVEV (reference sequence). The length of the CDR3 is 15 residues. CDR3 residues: CVSSFEGLSNQPQHF. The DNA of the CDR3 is TGTGTCAGCAGTTTCGAAGGGCTTAGCAATCAGCCCCAGCATTTT.

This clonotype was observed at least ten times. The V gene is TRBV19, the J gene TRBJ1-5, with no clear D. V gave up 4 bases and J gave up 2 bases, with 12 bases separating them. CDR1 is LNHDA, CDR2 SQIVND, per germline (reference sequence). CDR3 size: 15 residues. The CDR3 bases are TGTGCCAGTAGTACCCCTCCGGTGGGCAATCAGCCCCAGCATTTT. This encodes CASSTPPVGNQPQHF.

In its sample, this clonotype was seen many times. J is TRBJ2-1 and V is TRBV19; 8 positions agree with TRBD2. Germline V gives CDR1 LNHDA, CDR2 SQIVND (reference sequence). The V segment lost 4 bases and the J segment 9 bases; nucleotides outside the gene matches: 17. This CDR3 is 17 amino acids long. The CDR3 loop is CASSRTSFRGGLVEQFF. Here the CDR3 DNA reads TGTGCCAGTAGTAGGACTAGCTTCAGAGGGGGTTTGGTTGAGCAGTTCTTC.

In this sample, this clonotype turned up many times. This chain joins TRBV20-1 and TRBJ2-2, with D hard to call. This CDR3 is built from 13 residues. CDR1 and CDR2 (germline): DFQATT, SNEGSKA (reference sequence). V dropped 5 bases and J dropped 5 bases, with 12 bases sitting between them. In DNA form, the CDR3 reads TGCAGTGCTTCCCCTCGGATAACCGGGGAGCTGTTTTTT. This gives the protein CSASPRITGELFF.